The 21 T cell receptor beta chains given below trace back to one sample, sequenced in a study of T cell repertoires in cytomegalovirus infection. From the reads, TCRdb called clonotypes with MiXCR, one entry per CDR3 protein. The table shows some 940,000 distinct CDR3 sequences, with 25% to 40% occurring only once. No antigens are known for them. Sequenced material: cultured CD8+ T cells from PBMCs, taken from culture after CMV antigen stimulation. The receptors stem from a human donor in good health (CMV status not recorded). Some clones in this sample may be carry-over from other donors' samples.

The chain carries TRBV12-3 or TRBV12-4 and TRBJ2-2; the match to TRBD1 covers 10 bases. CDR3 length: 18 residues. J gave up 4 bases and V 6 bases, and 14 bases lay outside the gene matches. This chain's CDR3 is CASRQIWGRTGGTGELFF. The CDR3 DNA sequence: TGTGCCAGCAGGCAAATCTGGGGAAGGACAGGGGGCACCGGGGAGCTGTTTTTT.

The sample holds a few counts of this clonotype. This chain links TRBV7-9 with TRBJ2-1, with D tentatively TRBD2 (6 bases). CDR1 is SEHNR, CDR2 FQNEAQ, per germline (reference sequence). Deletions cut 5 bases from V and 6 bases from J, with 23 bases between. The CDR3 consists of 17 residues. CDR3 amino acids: CASSLIYAGLGINEQFF. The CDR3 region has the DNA TGTGCCAGCAGCCTGATTTATGCGGGGCTGGGGATCAATGAGCAGTTCTTC.

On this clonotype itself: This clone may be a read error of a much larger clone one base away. The CDR3 loop reads CASSDDRDQPQHF. In nucleotides, the CDR3 is TGTGCCAGCAGTGACGACAGGGATCAGCCCCAGCATTTT. The V call is TRBV6-1, the J call TRBJ1-5; 7 bases are shared with TRBD1. This CDR3 region has 13 residues. Germline CDR1 reads MNHNS; CDR2 reads SASEGT. With V trimmed by 3 bases and J by 5 bases, 1 base remained unmatched.

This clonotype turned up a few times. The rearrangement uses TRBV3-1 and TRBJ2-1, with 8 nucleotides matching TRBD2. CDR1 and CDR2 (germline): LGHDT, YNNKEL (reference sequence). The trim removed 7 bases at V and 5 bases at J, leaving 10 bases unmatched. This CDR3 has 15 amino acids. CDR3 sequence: CASTLGLALNNEQFF. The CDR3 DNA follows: TGTGCCAGCACCCTCGGACTAGCATTGAACAATGAGCAGTTCTTC.

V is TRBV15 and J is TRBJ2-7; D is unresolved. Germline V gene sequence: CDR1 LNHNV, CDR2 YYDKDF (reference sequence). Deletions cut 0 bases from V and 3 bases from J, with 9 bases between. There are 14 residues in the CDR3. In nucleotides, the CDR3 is TGTGCCACCAGCAGAGAGTCCCCTGGCTACGAGCAGTACTTC. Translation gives CATSRESPGYEQYF.

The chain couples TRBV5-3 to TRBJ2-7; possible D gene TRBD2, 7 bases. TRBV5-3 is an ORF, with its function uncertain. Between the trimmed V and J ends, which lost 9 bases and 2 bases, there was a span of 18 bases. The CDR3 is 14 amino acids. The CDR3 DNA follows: TGTGCCACCTCGGTTGAGGGGGGGCCCTACGAGCAGTACTTC. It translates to CATSVEGGPYEQYF.

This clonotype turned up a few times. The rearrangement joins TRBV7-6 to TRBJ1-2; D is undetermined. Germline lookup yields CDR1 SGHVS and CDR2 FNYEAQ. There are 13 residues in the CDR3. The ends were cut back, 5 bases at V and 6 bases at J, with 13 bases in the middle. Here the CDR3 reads CASSPKKFHGYTF. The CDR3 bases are TGTGCCAGCAGCCCAAAAAAGTTCCATGGCTACACCTTC.

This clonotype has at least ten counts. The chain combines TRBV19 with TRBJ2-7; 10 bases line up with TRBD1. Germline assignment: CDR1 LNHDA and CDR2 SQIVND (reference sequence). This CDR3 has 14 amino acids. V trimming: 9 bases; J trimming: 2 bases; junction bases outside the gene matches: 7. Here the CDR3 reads CASSPGTGAYEQYF. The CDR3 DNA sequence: TGTGCCAGCAGCCCCGGGACAGGGGCCTACGAGCAGTACTTC. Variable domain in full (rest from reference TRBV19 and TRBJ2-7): DGGITQSPKYLFRKEGQNVTLSCEQNLNHDAMYWYRQDPGQGLRLIYYSQIVNDFQKGDIAEGYSVSREKKESFPLTVTSAQKNPTAFYLCASSPGTGAYEQYFGPGTRLTVT.

CDR3 sequence reads: CASSSLPTGYFTGELFF. Written as DNA, the CDR3 is TGTGCCAGCAGTTCCCTCCCGACAGGGTACTTCACCGGGGAGCTGTTTTTT. V is TRBV28 and J is TRBJ2-2; 7 nucleotides align to TRBD1. Trimming removed 4 bases from V and 4 bases from J; junction bases left unmatched: 12. Germline CDR1 MDHEN, CDR2 SYDVKM. The CDR3 contains 17 residues.

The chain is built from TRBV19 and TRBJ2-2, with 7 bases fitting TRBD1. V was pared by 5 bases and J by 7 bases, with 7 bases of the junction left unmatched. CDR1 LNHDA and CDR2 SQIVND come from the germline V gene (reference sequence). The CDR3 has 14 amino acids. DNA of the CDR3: TGTGCCAGTAGTGGTACAGGGGACAACGGGGAGCTGTTTTTT. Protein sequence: CASSGTGDNGELFF.

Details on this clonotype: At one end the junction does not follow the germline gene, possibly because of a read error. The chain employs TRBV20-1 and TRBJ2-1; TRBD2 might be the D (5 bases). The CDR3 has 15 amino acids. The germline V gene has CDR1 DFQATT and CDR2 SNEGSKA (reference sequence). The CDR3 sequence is CSARTGIGGPNEQFF. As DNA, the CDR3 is TGCAGTGCTAGAACCGGGATAGGTGGGCCCAATGAGCAGTTCTTT.

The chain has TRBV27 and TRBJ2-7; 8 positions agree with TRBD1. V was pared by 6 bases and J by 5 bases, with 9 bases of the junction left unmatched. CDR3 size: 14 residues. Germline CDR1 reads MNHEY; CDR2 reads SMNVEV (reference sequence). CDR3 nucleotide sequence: TGTGCCAGCAGGACAGGGGCCTTATCCCACGAGCAGTACTTC. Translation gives CASRTGALSHEQYF.

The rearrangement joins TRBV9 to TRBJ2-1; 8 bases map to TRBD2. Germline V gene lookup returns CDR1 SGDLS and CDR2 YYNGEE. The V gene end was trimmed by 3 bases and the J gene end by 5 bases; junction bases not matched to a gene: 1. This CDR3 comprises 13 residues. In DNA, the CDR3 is TGTGCCAGCAGCGCCGGGGGGGACAATGAGCAGTTCTTC. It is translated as CASSAGGDNEQFF.

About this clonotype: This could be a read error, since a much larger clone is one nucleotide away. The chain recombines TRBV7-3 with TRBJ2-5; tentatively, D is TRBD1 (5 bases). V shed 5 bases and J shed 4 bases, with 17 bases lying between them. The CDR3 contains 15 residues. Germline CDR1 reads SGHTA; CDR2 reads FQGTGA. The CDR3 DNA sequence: TGTGCCAGCAGCCGGTCGGGCCAGGGTACAGAGACCCAGTACTTC. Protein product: CASSRSGQGTETQYF.

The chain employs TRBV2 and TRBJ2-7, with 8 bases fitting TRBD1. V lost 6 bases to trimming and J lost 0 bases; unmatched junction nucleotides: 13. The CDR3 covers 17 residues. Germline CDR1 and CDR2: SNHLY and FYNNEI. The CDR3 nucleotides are TGTGCCAGCAGAGAACCCCCGGGGACAGGAGGCTCCTACGAGCAGTACTTC. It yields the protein CASREPPGTGGSYEQYF.

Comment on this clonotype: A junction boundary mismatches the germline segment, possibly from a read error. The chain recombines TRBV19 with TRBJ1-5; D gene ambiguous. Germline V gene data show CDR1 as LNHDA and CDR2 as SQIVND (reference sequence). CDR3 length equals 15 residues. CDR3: CASSGYSGSNQTQHF. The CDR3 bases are TGTGCCAGTAGTGGGTACTCCGGGAGCAATCAGACCCAGCATTTT.

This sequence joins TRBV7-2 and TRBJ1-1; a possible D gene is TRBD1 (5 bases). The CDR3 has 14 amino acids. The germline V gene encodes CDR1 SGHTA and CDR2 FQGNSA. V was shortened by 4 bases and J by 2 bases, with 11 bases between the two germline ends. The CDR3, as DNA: TGTGCCAGCAGCTCCGACAGCCATAACACTGAAGCTTTCTTT. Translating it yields CASSSDSHNTEAFF. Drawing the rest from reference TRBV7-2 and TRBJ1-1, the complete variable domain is GAGVSQSPSNKVTEKGKDVELRCDPISGHTALYWYRQSLGQGLEFLIYFQGNSAPDKSGLPSDRFSAERTGGSVSTLTIQRTQQEDSAVYLCASSSDSHNTEAFFGQGTRLTVV.

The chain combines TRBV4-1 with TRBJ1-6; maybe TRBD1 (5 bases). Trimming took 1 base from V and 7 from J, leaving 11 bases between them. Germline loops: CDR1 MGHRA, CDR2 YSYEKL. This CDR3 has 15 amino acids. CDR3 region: CASSQGTGTNSPLHF. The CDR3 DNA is TGCGCCAGCAGCCAAGGAACAGGAACCAATTCACCCCTCCACTTT.

CDR3: CASSSFGTQYF. The CDR3 DNA reads as TGTGCCAGCAGTTCCTTCGGGACCCAGTACTTC. The chain carries TRBV27 and TRBJ2-5; D is undetermined. Germline CDR1 and CDR2: MNHEY and SMNVEV (reference sequence). The germline V and J ends were trimmed by 4 bases and 7 bases, with 7 bases remaining between them. This CDR3 comprises 11 residues.

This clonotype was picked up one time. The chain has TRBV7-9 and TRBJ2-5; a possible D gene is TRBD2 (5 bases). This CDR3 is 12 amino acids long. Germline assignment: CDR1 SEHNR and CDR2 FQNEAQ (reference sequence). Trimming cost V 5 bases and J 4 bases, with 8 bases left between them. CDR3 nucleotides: TGTGCCAGCAGCGTCCGGGGAGAGACCCAGTACTTC. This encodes CASSVRGETQYF.

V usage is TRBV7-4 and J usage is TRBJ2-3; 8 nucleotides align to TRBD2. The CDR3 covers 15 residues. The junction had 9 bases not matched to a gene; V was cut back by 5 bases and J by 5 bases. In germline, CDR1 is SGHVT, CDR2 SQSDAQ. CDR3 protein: CASSPERGWRDTQYF. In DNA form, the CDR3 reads TGTGCCAGCAGCCCCGAGCGGGGGTGGAGAGATACGCAGTATTTT.